The T cell receptor (beta chain) under discussion was sequenced for a study of T cell clones after liver transplantation. Looking at the study overall: Until 12-24 months post-transplant, subjects got standard immunosuppression and no induction.

Overall study findings and caveats: Donor-reactive sequences fell more than third party-reactive ones, suggesting partial deletion.

As to this clone: Its antigen remains unknown.

This CDR3 contains 15 residues. V was pared by 3 bases and J by 7 bases, with 15 bases between. Germline V CDR1 and CDR2: MDHEN, SYDVKM. The protocol was immunoSEQ multiplex PCR, while the TCRdb copy is restricted to in-frame clones and leaves out a portion. The top ten hold almost 2.5% of the sample, which has 45,000 or so clones, 86% seen once. This sequence originates from a human patient who received a liver transplant. Some T cells may be the graft donor's. This rearrangement joins TRBV28 to TRBJ2-2; D is unclear. The sample here was CD4+ T cells from blood, taken 24 months after liver transplant. The CDR3 is CASSFPLGRSGELFF. CDR3 in DNA: TGTGCCAGCAGTTTCCCCTTGGGCCGTAGCGGGGAGCTGTTTTTT.